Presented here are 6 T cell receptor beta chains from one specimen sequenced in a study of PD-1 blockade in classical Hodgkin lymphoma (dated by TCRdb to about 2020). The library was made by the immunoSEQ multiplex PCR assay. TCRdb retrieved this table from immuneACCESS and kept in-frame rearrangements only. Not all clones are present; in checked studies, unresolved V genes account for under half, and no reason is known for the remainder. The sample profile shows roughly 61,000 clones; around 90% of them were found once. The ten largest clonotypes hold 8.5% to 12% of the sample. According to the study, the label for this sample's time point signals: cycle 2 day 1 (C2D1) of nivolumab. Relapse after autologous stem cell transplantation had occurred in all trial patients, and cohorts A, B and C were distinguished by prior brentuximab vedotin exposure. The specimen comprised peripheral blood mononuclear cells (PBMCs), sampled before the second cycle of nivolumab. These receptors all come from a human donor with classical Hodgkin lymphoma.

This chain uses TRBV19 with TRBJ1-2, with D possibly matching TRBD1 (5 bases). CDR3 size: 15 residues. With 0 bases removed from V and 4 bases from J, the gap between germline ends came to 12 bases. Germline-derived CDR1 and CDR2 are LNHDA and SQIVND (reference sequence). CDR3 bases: TGTGCCAGTAGTATAGAAGGGGCAGTTTTCTATGGCTACACCTTC. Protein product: CASSIEGAVFYGYTF.

In nucleotides, the CDR3 is TGCAGTGCCCGGACAGGGTCCGAGCAGTACTTC. Amino acids: CSARTGSEQYF. The rearrangement links TRBV20-1 to TRBJ2-7; 8 positions match TRBD1. The CDR3 spans 11 residues. Trimming removed 6 bases from V and 6 bases from J; junction bases left unmatched: 4. Germline V CDR1 and CDR2: DFQATT, SNEGSKA (reference sequence).

CDR3 bases: TGTGCCAGCAGCTCGACTAGCAATGAGCAGTTCTTC. Translated: CASSSTSNEQFF. The V gene is TRBV7-9, the J gene TRBJ2-1; weak D call: TRBD2 (6 bases). The CDR3 covers 12 residues. From germline, CDR1 is SEHNR and CDR2 FQNEAQ (reference sequence). V dropped 4 bases and J dropped 6 bases, with 7 bases sitting between them.

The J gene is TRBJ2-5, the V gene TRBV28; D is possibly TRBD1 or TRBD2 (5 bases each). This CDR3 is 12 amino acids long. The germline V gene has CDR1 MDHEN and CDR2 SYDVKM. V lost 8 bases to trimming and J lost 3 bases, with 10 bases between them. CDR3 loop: CASRGPKETQYF. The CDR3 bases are TGTGCCAGCCGGGGACCCAAAGAGACCCAGTACTTC.

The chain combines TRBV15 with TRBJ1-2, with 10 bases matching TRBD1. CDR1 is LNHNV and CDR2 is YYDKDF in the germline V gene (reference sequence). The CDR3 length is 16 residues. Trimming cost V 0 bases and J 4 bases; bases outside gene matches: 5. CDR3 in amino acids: CATSREAGQGFYGYTF. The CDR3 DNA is TGTGCCACCAGCAGAGAGGCGGGACAGGGGTTCTATGGCTACACCTTC.

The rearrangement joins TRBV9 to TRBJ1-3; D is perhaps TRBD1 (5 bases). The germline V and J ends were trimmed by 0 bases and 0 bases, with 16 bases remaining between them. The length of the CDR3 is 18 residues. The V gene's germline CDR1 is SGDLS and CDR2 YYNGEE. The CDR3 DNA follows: TGTGCCAGCAGCGTAGAACCTTGGGACCGCCGCTCTGGAAACACCATATATTTT. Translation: CASSVEPWDRRSGNTIYF.